This entry concerns a single T cell receptor (beta chain). V was cut by 4 bases and J by 5 bases, with 12 bases left in between. The CDR3 sequence is 13 residues long. These data come from a study of blood T cell repertoires in COVID-19. Study background: The origin of the acute and convalescent COVID-19 samples was the United States, Italy and Spain. Sources were T cells, B-cell-depleted T cells, or PBMCs; the material itself was cDNA or gDNA.

The assay was immunoSEQ multiplex PCR, and TCRdb's table has in-frame clones only and misses some. There are some 49,000 clones in the sample; roughly four fifths occur only once, and about 2.9% lies in the top ten. The clonotype was recovered from a woman aged 55-70 years with acute or convalescent COVID-19. Sequencing was carried out using peripheral blood. The V call is TRBV12-3 or TRBV12-4, the J call TRBJ2-7; D possibly corresponds to TRBD2 (5 bases). The CDR3 spells CASSSDRSDEQYF. CDR3 DNA sequence: TGTGCCAGCAGTTCGGACCGTAGCGACGAGCAGTACTTC.